This section outlines one T cell receptor beta chain sequence together with its context. Trimming took 2 bases from V and 7 from J, leaving 20 bases between them. The germline V gene has CDR1 MNHNY and CDR2 SVGAGI (reference sequence). This CDR3 spans 16 amino acids. The sample belongs to a study of blood T cell repertoires in COVID-19. The data were produced by immunoSEQ multiplex PCR, yet TCRdb's version contains in-frame clones alone and is incomplete. The table includes 100,000 to 150,000 clones, 70% to 75% detected once. Specimen: peripheral blood. The source is a man aged 60 to 75 with acute or convalescent COVID-19. The V and J genes are TRBV6-6 and TRBJ1-2, with a weak D call TRBD1 (6 bases). For the CDR3, the DNA is TGTGCCAGCAGTTACGGTCCAGGGGACAACTCGGTTGGCTACACCTTC. Translation: CASSYGPGDNSVGYTF.